Below, 28 T cell receptor beta chains from the same sample are listed, as sequenced in a study of CD8 T cells in ankylosing spondylitis. TCRdb called the 5' RACE reads again in MiXCR, with one record for every CDR3 protein. The sample holds around 320,000 distinct CDR3 sequences, under 25% seen once. Sequencing used blood, either unsorted or a sorted T cell fraction (not recorded which). These receptors came from a female donor with ankylosing spondylitis or in good health (not recorded which).

V is TRBV6-1 and J is TRBJ2-1, with D possibly being TRBD2 (6 bases). The germline gives CDR1 MNHNS, CDR2 SASEGT. This CDR3 contains 17 residues. The V gene lost 7 bases and the J gene lost 9 bases, with 28 bases spanning the gap. The CDR3 loop is CASISSPPQWRGTEQFF. In DNA, the CDR3 is TGTGCCAGCATATCTTCCCCCCCCCAGTGGCGGGGAACTGAGCAGTTCTTC.

The V and J genes are TRBV10-3 and TRBJ2-7, with D maybe TRBD1 (5 bases). Per the germline V gene, CDR1 is ENHRY and CDR2 is SYGVKD. V dropped 5 bases and J dropped 7 bases, with 18 bases sitting between them. The CDR3 sequence is 14 residues long. The CDR3 loop is CAISSREGVTEQYF. The DNA for the CDR3 is TGTGCCATCAGTTCTCGTGAAGGGGTGACGGAGCAGTACTTC.

The table lists this clonotype with a few counts. This chain joins TRBV10-3 and TRBJ1-2; 10 bases agree with TRBD1. This CDR3 region has 14 residues. The germline CDR1 and CDR2 sequences are ENHRY and SYGVKD. Trimming cost V 9 bases and J 13 bases; bases outside gene matches: 17. CDR3 nucleotide sequence: TGTGCCATTGCTACCCCCGGGACAGGGGCTGTGACCACCTTC. As protein: CAIATPGTGAVTTF.

V is TRBV6-1 and J is TRBJ1-2; D is undetermined. The V gene's germline CDR1 is MNHNS and CDR2 SASEGT. V lost 6 bases and J lost 8, with 19 bases in between. This CDR3 is built from 14 residues. The CDR3 reads CASSSGRSQRGYTF. The CDR3 DNA sequence: TGTGCCAGCAGCTCGGGCAGGTCACAGAGGGGCTACACCTTC.

The gene calls are TRBV7-2 and TRBJ1-1; D may be TRBD1 (5 bases). This CDR3 spans 12 amino acids. Deletions cut 3 bases from V and 10 bases from J, with 12 bases between. CDR1 SGHTA and CDR2 FQGNSA come from the germline V gene. The CDR3 sequence is CASSFAGGGAFF. CDR3 bases: TGTGCCAGCAGCTTCGCAGGTGGGGGAGCTTTCTTT. The full variable domain, completed using reference TRBV7-2 and TRBJ1-1, is GAGVSQSPSNKVTEKGKDVELRCDPISGHTALYWYRQSLGQGLEFLIYFQGNSAPDKSGLPSDRFSAERTGGSVSTLTIQRTQQEDSAVYLCASSFAGGGAFFGQGTRLTVV.

This clonotype has more than one count but fewer than ten. The chain couples TRBV6-2 or TRBV6-3 to TRBJ2-1, with D uncertain. Germline V gives CDR1 MNHEY, CDR2 SVGEGT. This CDR3 has 15 amino acids. Trimming left V 7 bases short and J 6 bases short, with 19 bases between. The CDR3 DNA follows: TGTGCCAGCATTAACTTAGACTCCATCCCCAATGAGCAGTTCTTC. Its protein is CASINLDSIPNEQFF.

The gene calls are TRBV5-4 and TRBJ2-3; D gene uncertain. With 6 bases removed from V and 6 bases from J, the gap between germline ends came to 8 bases. CDR3 length: 11 amino acids. Germline V gene data show CDR1 as SGHNT and CDR2 as YYREEE (reference sequence). CDR3 nucleotide sequence: TGTGCCAGCACCTCGTGGGATACGCAGTATTTT. Translated, it gives CASTSWDTQYF.

A few counts support this clonotype. V gene TRBV10-2 combines with J gene TRBJ2-7; TRBD2 agrees at 9 bases. This CDR3 region has 14 residues. Unmatched junction bases numbered 6, after V lost 4 bases and J lost 5 bases. Germline loops: CDR1 WSHSY, CDR2 SAAADI. Written as DNA, the CDR3 is TGCGCCAGCAGTGGGGAACTAGCGGGTCACGAGCAGTACTTC. This codes for CASSGELAGHEQYF.

The rearrangement uses TRBV10-3 and TRBJ2-2; weak D call: TRBD1 (6 bases). The germline V gene has CDR1 ENHRY and CDR2 SYGVKD. The V end lost 7 bases, the J end lost 0 bases, and 9 bases lay between the germline ends. The CDR3 is 14 amino acids. The CDR3, as DNA: TGTGCCATCAAGAACAGGGCGAACACCGGGGAGCTGTTTTTT. It is translated as CAIKNRANTGELFF.

This clonotype was counted only a few times. This chain connects TRBV24-1 to TRBJ2-5; D could derive from TRBD1 or TRBD2 (5 bases each). Germline CDR1 and CDR2: KGHDR and SFDVKD. The CDR3 contains 13 residues. V was cut by 9 bases and J by 5 bases, with 15 bases left in between. This CDR3 is CATQRDPTETQYF. For the CDR3, the DNA is TGTGCCACCCAAAGGGACCCTACGGAGACCCAGTACTTC.

CDR3 loop: CASGDTMLGDTQYF. The CDR3 nucleotides are TGTGCCAGCGGCGACACTATGTTGGGAGATACGCAGTATTTT. The chain uses TRBV9 and TRBJ2-3; no firm D call. Trimming stripped 7 bases from V and 5 bases from J, with 17 bases between. The CDR3 is 14 amino acids. The germline V gene has CDR1 SGDLS and CDR2 YYNGEE.

The chain is built from TRBV18 and TRBJ1-4, with D maybe TRBD1 (6 bases). The CDR3 runs 18 residues. Germline loops: CDR1 KGHSH, CDR2 LQKENI. Trimming stripped 1 base from V and 0 bases from J, with 15 bases between. The CDR3 protein is CASSPRPGDVATNEKLFF. The CDR3 DNA reads as TGTGCCAGCTCACCACGGCCAGGGGACGTTGCAACTAATGAAAAACTGTTTTTT.

The chain employs TRBV29-1 and TRBJ1-1; TRBD1 matches 7 bases. The length of the CDR3 is 12 residues. Trimming cost V 8 bases and J 4 bases; bases outside gene matches: 7. Germline V lookup: CDR1 SQVTM, CDR2 ANQGSEA. The CDR3 DNA reads TGCAGCCCTTCCAGGGGGGGCACTGAAGCTTTCTTT. Translated: CSPSRGGTEAFF.

DNA for the CDR3: TGTGCCAGCAGCTCAGGACTAGTTGTCAATGAGCAGTTCTTC. As protein: CASSSGLVVNEQFF. This rearrangement joins TRBV7-6 to TRBJ2-1; 7 positions agree with TRBD2. V lost 4 bases, J lost 6 bases, and 6 bases stayed unmatched. CDR1 is SGHVS and CDR2 is FNYEAQ in the germline V gene. The CDR3 is 14 amino acids.

This clonotype was seen only a few times. This sequence joins TRBV5-1 and TRBJ2-1; 11 positions match TRBD2. CDR1 is SGHRS and CDR2 is YFSETQ in the germline V gene. The CDR3 covers 15 residues. V gave up 5 bases and J gave up 6 bases; unmatched junction bases: 7. The CDR3 DNA is TGCGCCAGCAGGGAGACTAGCGGGAAAGTCAATGAGCAGTTCTTC. Encoded protein: CASRETSGKVNEQFF. The variable domain in full, completed from reference TRBV5-1 and TRBJ2-1, reads KAGVTQTPRYLIKTRGQQVTLSCSPISGHRSVSWYQQTPGQGLQFLFEYFSETQRNKGNFPGRFSGRQFSNSRSEMNVSTLELGDSALYLCASRETSGKVNEQFFGPGTRLTVL.

This chain connects TRBV20-1 to TRBJ2-2; TRBD1 agrees at 11 bases. The J segment lost 4 bases and the V segment lost 3 bases, leaving 13 bases of the junction unmatched. Germline CDR1 reads DFQATT; CDR2 reads SNEGSKA (reference sequence). This CDR3 is 18 amino acids long. CDR3 residues: CSASLRTGGPSGTGELFF. CDR3 nucleotide sequence: TGCAGTGCTAGCTTACGGACAGGGGGCCCATCAGGCACCGGGGAGCTGTTTTTT.

This clonotype has a handful of counts. The chain employs TRBV24-1 and TRBJ2-7, with a tentative D call TRBD1 (7 bases). Germline CDR1 and CDR2: KGHDR and SFDVKD. V was clipped by 6 bases and J by 9 bases, with 26 bases between them. This CDR3 has 16 residues. The CDR3 nucleotides read TGTGCCACCAGTTTCTGCGGGACAGCCTACGATGGCGCGCAGTACTTC. Encoded protein: CATSFCGTAYDGAQYF.

This clonotype showed up many times. The chain uses TRBV7-9 and TRBJ2-3; TRBD2 aligns across 11 bases. CDR1 SEHNR and CDR2 FQNEAQ come from the germline V gene (reference sequence). The V and J ends lost 3 bases and 4 bases, in that order; junction bases with no gene match: 3. This CDR3 is built from 15 residues. This CDR3 reads CASSFGSGRADTQYF. CDR3 nucleotides: TGTGCCAGCAGCTTCGGTAGCGGGAGGGCAGATACGCAGTATTTT. Looking up the rest from reference TRBV7-9 and TRBJ2-3 gives the full variable domain: DTGVSQNPRHKITKRGQNVTFRCDPISEHNRLYWYRQTLGQGPEFLTYFQNEAQLEKSRLLSDRFSAERPKGSFSTLEIQRTEQGDSAMYLCASSFGSGRADTQYFGPGTRLTVL.

V gene TRBV6-2 or TRBV6-3 combines with J gene TRBJ2-7; 7 nucleotides match TRBD1. The CDR3 has 14 residues. Germline V lookup: CDR1 MNHEY, CDR2 SVGEGT. V lost 7 bases, J lost 3 bases, and 9 bases stayed unmatched. In DNA form, the CDR3 reads TGTGCCAGCAACCCGACAGGGCGTAACTACGAGCAGTACTTC. Encoded protein: CASNPTGRNYEQYF.

Points on this clonotype: The junction departs from germline at one end; a sequencing error may be responsible. The rearrangement links TRBV15 to TRBJ2-7, with 7 bases lining up with TRBD2. Germline CDR1 reads LNHNV; CDR2 reads YYDKDF (reference sequence). This CDR3 has 14 residues. The CDR3 DNA reads TGTGCCACCAGGAGAGCGGGGACTTCCTACGAGCAGTACTTC. Protein product: CATRRAGTSYEQYF.

The CDR3 DNA sequence: TGTGCCAGCAGTTCCGGACAGGGACAAGAGACCCAGTACTTC. Amino acids: CASSSGQGQETQYF. The gene calls are TRBV5-6 and TRBJ2-5, with TRBD1 identical over 8 bases. The CDR3 is 14 amino acids. Losses at the gene ends were 5 bases for V and 2 bases for J; bases not matched to a gene: 5. Looked up from germline, CDR1 is SGHDT and CDR2 is YYEEEE.

The rearrangement uses TRBV12-3 or TRBV12-4 and TRBJ2-5, with 7 bases matching TRBD1. The junction had 13 bases not matched to a gene; V was cut back by 5 bases and J by 7 bases. CDR3 size: 15 residues. For the CDR3, the DNA is TGTGCCAGCAGTCCACCGACAGGGATGGTGGGGACCCAGTACTTC. Translated: CASSPPTGMVGTQYF.

V is TRBV25-1 and J is TRBJ1-1, with TRBD1 matching 7 bases. The CDR3 sequence is 15 residues long. Germline CDR1 is MGHDK and CDR2 is SYGVNS. V shed 7 bases, J shed 1 base, and the junction held 9 bases outside the gene matches. This chain's CDR3 is CASKPLGDRNTEAFF. CDR3 sequence (DNA): TGTGCCAGCAAGCCCCTCGGGGACAGGAACACTGAAGCTTTCTTT.

This clonotype was found many times. One end of the junction does not line up with germline, which may come from a read error. The rearrangement uses TRBV28 and TRBJ2-5, with unresolved D. The CDR3 extends over 11 amino acids. Germline V lookup: CDR1 MDHEN, CDR2 SYDVKM. CDR3 amino acids: CASSLLETQYF. The CDR3 DNA reads as TGTGCCAGCAGCTTATTAGAGACCCAGTACTTC.

In this sample, this clonotype turned up many times. The chain carries TRBV29-1 and TRBJ2-5; D remains unclear. Deletions cut 0 bases from V and 2 bases from J, with 10 bases between. In germline, CDR1 is SQVTM, CDR2 ANQGSEA. The CDR3 is made up of 14 amino acids. The CDR3 bases are TGCAGCGTTGAAGAGGGCAGGTCGCAAGAGACCCAGTACTTC. It translates to CSVEEGRSQETQYF.

This clonotype was recorded many times. V usage is TRBV20-1 and J usage is TRBJ2-1; 12 nucleotides line up with TRBD2. Per the germline V gene, CDR1 is DFQATT and CDR2 is SNEGSKA (reference sequence). The V segment lost 5 bases and the J segment 8 bases; nucleotides outside the gene matches: 7. This CDR3 is built from 14 residues. The CDR3 sequence: CSAPTSGRFHEQFF. The CDR3 bases are TGCAGTGCTCCGACTAGCGGGAGATTCCATGAGCAGTTCTTC.

This clonotype was seen a handful of times. This chain joins TRBV10-2 and TRBJ1-4; 9 positions match TRBD1. With V trimmed by 6 bases and J by 0 bases, 8 bases remained unmatched. The CDR3 has 17 residues. CDR1 is WSHSY and CDR2 is SAAADI in the germline V gene. In DNA, the CDR3 is TGCGCCAGCAGACCGGGACAGGGTGCTGCAACTAATGAAAAACTGTTTTTT. Protein: CASRPGQGAATNEKLFF.

The rearrangement uses TRBV2 and TRBJ1-5, with TRBD1 as a possible D gene (6 bases). The CDR3 covers 13 residues. Germline loops: CDR1 SNHLY, CDR2 FYNNEI. Trimming shortened V by 1 base and J by 9 bases, and 10 bases separated the two germline ends. CDR3 in DNA: TGTGCCAGCAGTGAAGAAGTGACAGGGCCCCAGCATTTT. Protein sequence: CASSEEVTGPQHF.